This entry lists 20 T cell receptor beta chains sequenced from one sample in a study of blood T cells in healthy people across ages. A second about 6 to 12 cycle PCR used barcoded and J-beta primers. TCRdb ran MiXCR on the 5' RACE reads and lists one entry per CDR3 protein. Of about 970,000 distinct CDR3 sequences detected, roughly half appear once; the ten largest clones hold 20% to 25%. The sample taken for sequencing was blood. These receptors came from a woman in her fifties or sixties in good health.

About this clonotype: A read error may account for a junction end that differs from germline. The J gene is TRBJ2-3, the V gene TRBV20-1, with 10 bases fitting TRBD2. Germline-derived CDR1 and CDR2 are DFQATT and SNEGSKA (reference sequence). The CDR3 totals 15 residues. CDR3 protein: CSARQLAGASDAQYF. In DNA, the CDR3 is TGCAGTGCTAGGCAGCTAGCGGGAGCTTCAGATGCGCAGTATTTT.

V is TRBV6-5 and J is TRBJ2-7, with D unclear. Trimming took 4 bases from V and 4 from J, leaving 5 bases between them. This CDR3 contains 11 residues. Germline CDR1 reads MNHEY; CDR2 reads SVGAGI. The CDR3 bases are TGTGCCAGCAGTTGGCGGTACGAGCAGTACTTC. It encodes CASSWRYEQYF.

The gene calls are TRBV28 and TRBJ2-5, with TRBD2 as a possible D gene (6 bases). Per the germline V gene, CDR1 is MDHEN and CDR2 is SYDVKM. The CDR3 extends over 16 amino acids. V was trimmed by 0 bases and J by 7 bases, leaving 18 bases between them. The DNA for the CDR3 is TGTGCCAGCAGTTTATGGTCTAGCGTGTCTTATGGGACCCAGTACTTC. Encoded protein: CASSLWSSVSYGTQYF. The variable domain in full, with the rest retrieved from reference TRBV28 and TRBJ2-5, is DVKVTQSSRYLVKRTGEKVFLECVQDMDHENMFWYRQDPGLGLRLIYFSYDVKMKEKGDIPEGYSVSREKKERFSLILESASTNQTSMYLCASSLWSSVSYGTQYFGPGTRLLVL.

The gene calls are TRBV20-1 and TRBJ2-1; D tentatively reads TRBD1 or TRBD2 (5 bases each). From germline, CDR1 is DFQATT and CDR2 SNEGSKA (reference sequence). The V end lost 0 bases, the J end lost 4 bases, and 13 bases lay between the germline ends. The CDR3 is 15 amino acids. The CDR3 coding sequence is TGCAGTGCTAGAGATGAAAGGGACCTATACAATGAGCAGTTCTTC. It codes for CSARDERDLYNEQFF.

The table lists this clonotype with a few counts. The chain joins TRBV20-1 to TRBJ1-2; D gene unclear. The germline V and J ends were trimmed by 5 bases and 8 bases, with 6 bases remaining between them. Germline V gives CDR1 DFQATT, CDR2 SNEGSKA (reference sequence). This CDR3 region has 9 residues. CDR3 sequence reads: CSAWSGYTF. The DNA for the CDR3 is TGCAGTGCTTGGTCCGGCTACACCTTC.

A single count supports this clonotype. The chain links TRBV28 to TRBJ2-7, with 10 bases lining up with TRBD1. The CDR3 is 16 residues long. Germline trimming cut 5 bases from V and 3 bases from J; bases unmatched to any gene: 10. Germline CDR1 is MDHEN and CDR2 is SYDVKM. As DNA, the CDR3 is TGTGCCAGCAGTCGCCCCGGGACAGGGGTATACTACGAGCAGTACTTC. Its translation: CASSRPGTGVYYEQYF.

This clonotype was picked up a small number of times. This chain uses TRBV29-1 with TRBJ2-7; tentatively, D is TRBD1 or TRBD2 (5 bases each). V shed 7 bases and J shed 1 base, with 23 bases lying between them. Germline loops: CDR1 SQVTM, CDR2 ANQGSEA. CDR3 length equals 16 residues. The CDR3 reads CSAVSVRGAQSYEQYF. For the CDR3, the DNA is TGCAGCGCCGTAAGCGTTAGGGGAGCTCAATCCTACGAGCAGTACTTC.

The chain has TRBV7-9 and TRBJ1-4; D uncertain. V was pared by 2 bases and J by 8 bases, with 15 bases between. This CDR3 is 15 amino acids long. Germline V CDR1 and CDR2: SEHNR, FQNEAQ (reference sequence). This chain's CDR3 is CASSLHTRLKEKLFF. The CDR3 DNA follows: TGTGCCAGCAGCTTACATACTCGGCTGAAGGAAAAACTGTTTTTT.

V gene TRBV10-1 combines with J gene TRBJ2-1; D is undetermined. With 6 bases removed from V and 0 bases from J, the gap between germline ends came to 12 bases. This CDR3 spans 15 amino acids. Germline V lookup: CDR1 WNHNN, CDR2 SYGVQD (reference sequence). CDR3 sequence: CASSLDTISYNEQFF. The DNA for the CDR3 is TGCGCCAGCAGCCTAGACACCATCTCCTACAATGAGCAGTTCTTC.

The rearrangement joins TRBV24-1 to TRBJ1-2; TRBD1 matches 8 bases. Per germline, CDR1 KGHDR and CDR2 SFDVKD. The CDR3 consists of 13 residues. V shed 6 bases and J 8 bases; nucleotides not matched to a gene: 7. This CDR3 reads CATSSRTGNGYTF. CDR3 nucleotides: TGTGCCACCAGTAGCAGGACAGGGAACGGCTACACCTTC.

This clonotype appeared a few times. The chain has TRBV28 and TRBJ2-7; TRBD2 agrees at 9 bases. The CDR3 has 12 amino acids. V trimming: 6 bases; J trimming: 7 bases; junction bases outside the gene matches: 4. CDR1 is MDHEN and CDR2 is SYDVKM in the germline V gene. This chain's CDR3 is CASRLAGNEQYF. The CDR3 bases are TGTGCCAGCAGACTAGCGGGCAATGAGCAGTACTTC.

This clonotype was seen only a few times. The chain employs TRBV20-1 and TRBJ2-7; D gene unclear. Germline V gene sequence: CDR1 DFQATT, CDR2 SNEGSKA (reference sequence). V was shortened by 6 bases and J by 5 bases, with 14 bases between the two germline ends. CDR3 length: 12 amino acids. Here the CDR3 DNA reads TGCAGTGCCCAACCCCGGATCCACGAGCAGTACTTC. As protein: CSAQPRIHEQYF.

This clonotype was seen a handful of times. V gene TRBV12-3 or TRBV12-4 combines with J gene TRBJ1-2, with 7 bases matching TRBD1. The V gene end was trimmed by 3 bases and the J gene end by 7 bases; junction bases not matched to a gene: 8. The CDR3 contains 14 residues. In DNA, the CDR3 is TGTGCCAGCAGTTTGAGGGGGCGCTACATTGGCTACACCTTC. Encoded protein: CASSLRGRYIGYTF.

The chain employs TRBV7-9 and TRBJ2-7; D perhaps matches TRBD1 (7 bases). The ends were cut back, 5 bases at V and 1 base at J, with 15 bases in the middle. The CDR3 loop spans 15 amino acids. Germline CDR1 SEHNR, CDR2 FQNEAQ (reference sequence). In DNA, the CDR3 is TGTGCCAGCAGCGGAGGGACAGTTCCATCCTACGAGCAGTACTTC. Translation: CASSGGTVPSYEQYF. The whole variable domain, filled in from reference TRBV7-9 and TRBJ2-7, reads DTGVSQNPRHKITKRGQNVTFRCDPISEHNRLYWYRQTLGQGPEFLTYFQNEAQLEKSRLLSDRFSAERPKGSFSTLEIQRTEQGDSAMYLCASSGGTVPSYEQYFGPGTRLTVT.

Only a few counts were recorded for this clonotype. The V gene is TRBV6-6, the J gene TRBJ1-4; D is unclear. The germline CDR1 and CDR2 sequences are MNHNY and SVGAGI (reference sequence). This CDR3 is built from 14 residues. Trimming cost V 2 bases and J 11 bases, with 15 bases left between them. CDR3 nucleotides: TGTGCCAGCAGTTACGTGTACCCCTCTGGGAAACTGTTTTTT. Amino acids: CASSYVYPSGKLFF.

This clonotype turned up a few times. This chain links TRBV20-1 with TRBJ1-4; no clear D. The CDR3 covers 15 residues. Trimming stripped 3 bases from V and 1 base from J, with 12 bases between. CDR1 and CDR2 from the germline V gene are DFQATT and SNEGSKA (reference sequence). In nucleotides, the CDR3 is TGCAGTGCTAGGGTACTTAAAATAACTAATGAAAAACTGTTTTTT. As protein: CSARVLKITNEKLFF.

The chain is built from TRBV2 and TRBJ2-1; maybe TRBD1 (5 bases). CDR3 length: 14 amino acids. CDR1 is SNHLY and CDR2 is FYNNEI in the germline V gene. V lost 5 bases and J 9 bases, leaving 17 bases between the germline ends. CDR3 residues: CASSLMTSRAEQFF. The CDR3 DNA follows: TGTGCCAGCAGTCTGATGACCAGCAGGGCTGAGCAGTTCTTC.

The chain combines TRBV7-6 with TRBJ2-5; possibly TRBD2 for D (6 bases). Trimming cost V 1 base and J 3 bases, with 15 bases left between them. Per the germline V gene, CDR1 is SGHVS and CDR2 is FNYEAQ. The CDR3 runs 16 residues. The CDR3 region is CASSLVVSGSKETQYF. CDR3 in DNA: TGTGCCAGCAGCTTAGTGGTTAGCGGTTCAAAAGAGACCCAGTACTTC.

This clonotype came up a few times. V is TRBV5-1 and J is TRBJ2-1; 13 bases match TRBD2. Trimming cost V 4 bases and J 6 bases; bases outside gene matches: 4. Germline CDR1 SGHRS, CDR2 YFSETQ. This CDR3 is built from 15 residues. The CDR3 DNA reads TGCGCCAGCAGCGCGGGACTAGCGGGGTTCAATGAGCAGTTCTTC. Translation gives CASSAGLAGFNEQFF.

CDR3 in DNA: TGCGCCAGCAGCCCCCGCTCTAGCTCCCCAAACAATGAGCAGTTCTTC. Translated: CASSPRSSSPNNEQFF. The J gene is TRBJ2-1, the V gene TRBV4-1; possibly TRBD2 for D (5 bases). V lost 4 bases, J lost 5 bases, and 18 bases lay in between. CDR3 length: 16 amino acids. Germline CDR1 reads MGHRA; CDR2 reads YSYEKL.